The T cell receptor beta chain under discussion was sequenced for a study of blood T cell repertoires in COVID-19. At the level of the study: Researchers got acute and convalescent COVID-19 samples from the United States, Italy and Spain. Sources were T cells, B-cell-depleted T cells, or PBMCs; the material itself was cDNA or gDNA.

Original processing notes: Reference gene primer amplification gave estimated nucleated cell counts. TCRdb's table, derived via immunoSEQ multiplex PCR, lists solely in-frame clones and lacks some. For V, J and clone size, that table is used; D and trimming come from the DNA. This table holds a few hundred thousand clones, around nine tenths found once. Cohorts were determined from participant-reported clinical history. Source material: PBMCs or T cells enriched from blood (not recorded which). This clonotype originated in a woman aged 30 to 39 who had recovered from COVID-19.

As DNA, the CDR3 is TGTGCCAGCAGTCTGGTTGGGGGGGCCCCCAACCTACCCCACACCTTC. Translated, it gives CASSLVGGAPNLPHTF. J is TRBJ1-2 and V is TRBV25-1; TRBD1 is a possible D gene (6 bases). Trimming removed 5 bases from V and 12 bases from J, with 28 bases in between. Germline CDR1 and CDR2: MGHDK and SYGVNS. This CDR3 has 16 amino acids.